This is a list of T cell receptor beta chains from one sample in a study of Graves' ophthalmopathy and Graves' hyperthyroidism. Each CDR3 protein gets one entry after TCRdb re-called the multiplex PCR reads with MiXCR. The sample shows about 700,000 distinct CDR3 sequences, roughly 40% of them seen only once. Sample: peripheral blood. Receptors originate from an adult man with Graves' ophthalmopathy. CDR3s include the opening cysteine and the closing phenylalanine or tryptophan. Each record gives: CDR3 protein, CDR3 DNA, V gene, J gene, CDR3 length, D gene, clone size. D genes are given only for firm matches. Clone size is given for some rows only: seen once, a few or many times, or a class if the clone is expanded.

CDR3aa: CASSLVGEENYGYTF; CDR3nt: TGTGCCAGCAGCTTGGTAGGGGAGGAAAACTATGGCTACACCTTC; v_gene: TRBV7-2; j_gene: TRBJ1-2; len: 15; d_gene: NA; abundance: once
CDR3aa: CASSLSRFNQPQHF; CDR3nt: TGTGCCAGCAGTTTAAGTCGGTTCAATCAGCCCCAGCATTTT; v_gene: TRBV12-3/TRBV12-4; j_gene: TRBJ1-5; len: 14; d_gene: NA; abundance: NA
CDR3aa: CSARVAGVSYEQYF; CDR3nt: TGCAGTGCTAGAGTCGCGGGAGTCTCCTACGAGCAGTACTTC; v_gene: TRBV20-1; j_gene: TRBJ2-7; len: 14; d_gene: TRBD2; abundance: NA
CDR3aa: CASSQTGVIYGYTF; CDR3nt: TGTGCCAGCAGTCAGACAGGGGTAATCTATGGCTACACCTTC; v_gene: TRBV9; j_gene: TRBJ1-2; len: 14; d_gene: TRBD1; abundance: NA
CDR3aa: CATSDLENTIYF; CDR3nt: TGTGCCACCAGTGATTTGGAAAACACCATATATTTT; v_gene: TRBV24-1; j_gene: TRBJ1-3; len: 12; d_gene: NA; abundance: many
CDR3aa: CASSIDRGRTNYGYTF; CDR3nt: TGTGCCAGTAGTATAGATCGGGGACGGACTAACTATGGCTACACCTTC; v_gene: TRBV19; j_gene: TRBJ1-2; len: 16; d_gene: NA; abundance: NA
CDR3aa: CASSLDPLSGNTIYF; CDR3nt: TGTGCCAGCAGCTTAGACCCACTCTCTGGAAACACCATATATTTT; v_gene: TRBV13; j_gene: TRBJ1-3; len: 15; d_gene: NA; abundance: NA
CDR3aa: CASSLQGGPGNTIYF; CDR3nt: TGTGCCAGCAGTTTACAGGGAGGCCCTGGAAACACCATATATTTT; v_gene: TRBV5-4; j_gene: TRBJ1-3; len: 15; d_gene: NA; abundance: NA
CDR3aa: CSVQSTDTQYF; CDR3nt: TGCAGCGTCCAATCCACAGATACGCAGTATTTT; v_gene: TRBV29-1; j_gene: TRBJ2-3; len: 11; d_gene: NA; abundance: few
CDR3aa: CATRGWRERDTQYF; CDR3nt: TGTGCCACCAGAGGATGGCGGGAGAGAGATACGCAGTATTTT; v_gene: TRBV15; j_gene: TRBJ2-3; len: 14; d_gene: TRBD2; abundance: NA
CDR3aa: CASSLGTGLAYGYTF; CDR3nt: TGTGCCAGCAGCCTCGGGACAGGCCTGGCCTATGGCTACACCTTC; v_gene: TRBV7-9; j_gene: TRBJ1-2; len: 15; d_gene: TRBD1; abundance: NA
CDR3aa: CSARGDPGGETQYF; CDR3nt: TGCAGTGCTAGAGGGGACCCCGGCGGAGAGACCCAGTACTTC; v_gene: TRBV20-1; j_gene: TRBJ2-5; len: 14; d_gene: NA; abundance: few
CDR3aa: CAISADVGSPLHF; CDR3nt: TGTGCCATCAGTGCCGACGTGGGTTCACCCCTCCACTTT; v_gene: TRBV10-3; j_gene: TRBJ1-6; len: 13; d_gene: NA; abundance: few
CDR3aa: CASSWAGDQPQHF; CDR3nt: TGTGCCAGCAGTTGGGCAGGGGATCAGCCCCAGCATTTT; v_gene: TRBV24-1; j_gene: TRBJ1-5; len: 13; d_gene: NA; abundance: many
CDR3aa: CSGDGGGAATQYF; CDR3nt: TGCAGCGGGGATGGCGGGGGGGCGGCTACGCAGTATTTT; v_gene: TRBV29-1; j_gene: TRBJ2-3; len: 13; d_gene: TRBD2; abundance: NA
CDR3aa: CASSLWARGETQYF; CDR3nt: TGTGCCAGCAGTTTATGGGCCAGGGGCGAGACCCAGTACTTC; v_gene: TRBV28; j_gene: TRBJ2-5; len: 14; d_gene: NA; abundance: few
CDR3aa: CASSYPTGVAKEKLFF; CDR3nt: TGTGCCAGCAGTTACCCGACAGGGGTCGCCAAAGAAAAACTGTTTTTT; v_gene: TRBV10-3; j_gene: TRBJ1-4; len: 16; d_gene: TRBD1; abundance: NA
CDR3aa: CSVELRDGGRGTNEKLFF; CDR3nt: TGCAGCGTTGAACTCCGGGACGGAGGTAGAGGGACTAATGAAAAACTGTTTTTT; v_gene: TRBV29-1; j_gene: TRBJ1-4; len: 18; d_gene: NA; abundance: NA
CDR3aa: CASSRTDSNTEAFF; CDR3nt: TGTGCCAGCAGTCGGACAGACTCGAACACTGAAGCTTTCTTT; v_gene: TRBV6-1; j_gene: TRBJ1-1; len: 14; d_gene: NA; abundance: few
CDR3aa: CASSGGTVVISPLHF; CDR3nt: TGTGCCAGCAGTGGGGGGACAGTCGTGATTTCACCCCTCCACTTT; v_gene: TRBV25-1; j_gene: TRBJ1-6; len: 15; d_gene: TRBD1; abundance: few
CDR3aa: CASSLRGDVYSNQPQHF; CDR3nt: TGTGCCAGCAGCCTAAGAGGGGACGTTTATAGCAATCAGCCCCAGCATTTT; v_gene: TRBV12-3/TRBV12-4; j_gene: TRBJ1-5; len: 17; d_gene: NA; abundance: few
CDR3aa: CASSTAGSRNNQPQHF; CDR3nt: TGTGCCAGTAGCACGGCGGGGTCAAGAAACAATCAGCCCCAGCATTTT; v_gene: TRBV19; j_gene: TRBJ1-5; len: 16; d_gene: NA; abundance: NA
CDR3aa: CASSGQAAPNTEAFF; CDR3nt: TGTGCCAGCAGTGGGCAAGCCGCCCCGAACACTGAAGCTTTCTTT; v_gene: TRBV2; j_gene: TRBJ1-1; len: 15; d_gene: NA; abundance: NA
CDR3aa: CASRREQGGGYGYTF; CDR3nt: TGTGCCAGCAGAAGGGAGCAGGGTGGGGGTTATGGCTACACCTTC; v_gene: TRBV5-8; j_gene: TRBJ1-2; len: 15; d_gene: NA; abundance: NA
CDR3aa: CASSIRAGTNEKLFF; CDR3nt: TGTGCCAGTAGTATCCGGGCGGGGACTAATGAAAAACTGTTTTTT; v_gene: TRBV19; j_gene: TRBJ1-4; len: 15; d_gene: NA; abundance: NA
CDR3aa: CASSLSSHEQYF; CDR3nt: TGTGCCAGCAGCCTCAGTTCCCACGAGCAGTACTTC; v_gene: TRBV25-1; j_gene: TRBJ2-7; len: 12; d_gene: NA; abundance: many
CDR3aa: CSVVRGGQGNNEKLFF; CDR3nt: TGCAGCGTCGTTCGGGGGGGACAGGGGAATAATGAAAAACTGTTTTTT; v_gene: TRBV29-1; j_gene: TRBJ1-4; len: 16; d_gene: TRBD1; abundance: NA
CDR3aa: CASSQALIGLDNSPLHF; CDR3nt: TGTGCCAGCAGCCAAGCCCTCATCGGTCTAGATAATTCACCCCTCCACTTT; v_gene: TRBV14; j_gene: TRBJ1-6; len: 17; d_gene: NA; abundance: many
CDR3aa: CSVEEDTRAWQPQHF; CDR3nt: TGCAGCGTTGAAGAGGACACCAGAGCATGGCAGCCCCAGCATTTT; v_gene: TRBV29-1; j_gene: TRBJ1-5; len: 15; d_gene: NA; abundance: NA
CDR3aa: CASSPNQINQPQHF; CDR3nt: TGCGCCAGCAGCCCTAACCAGATCAATCAGCCCCAGCATTTT; v_gene: TRBV4-1; j_gene: TRBJ1-5; len: 14; d_gene: NA; abundance: few
CDR3aa: CASSPRQTVDNQPQHF; CDR3nt: TGTGCCAGCTCACCAAGGCAGACAGTGGATAATCAGCCCCAGCATTTT; v_gene: TRBV10-2; j_gene: TRBJ1-5; len: 16; d_gene: NA; abundance: NA
CDR3aa: CASSLEPVGELFF; CDR3nt: TGTGCCAGCAGCTTAGAGCCGGTCGGGGAGCTGTTTTTT; v_gene: TRBV7-3; j_gene: TRBJ2-2; len: 13; d_gene: NA; abundance: NA
CDR3aa: CASSTRLAGRSGELFF; CDR3nt: TGTGCCAGCAGCACCCGACTAGCGGGAAGGAGCGGGGAGCTGTTTTTT; v_gene: TRBV7-2; j_gene: TRBJ2-2; len: 16; d_gene: TRBD2; abundance: many
CDR3aa: CASSFGQEETQYF; CDR3nt: TGTGCCAGCAGCTTTGGACAGGAAGAGACCCAGTACTTC; v_gene: TRBV7-8; j_gene: TRBJ2-5; len: 13; d_gene: TRBD1; abundance: many
CDR3aa: CASSGGTDRAYVLTF; CDR3nt: TGTGCCAGCAGCGGAGGGACTGACAGGGCCTACGTCCTGACTTTC; v_gene: TRBV9; j_gene: TRBJ2-6; len: 15; d_gene: NA; abundance: NA
CDR3aa: CATSDNYGYTF; CDR3nt: TGTGCCACCAGTGATAACTATGGCTACACCTTC; v_gene: TRBV24-1; j_gene: TRBJ1-2; len: 11; d_gene: NA; abundance: many
CDR3aa: CATSPLRTAAFYGYTF; CDR3nt: TGTGCCACCAGCCCTCTTCGGACAGCGGCCTTCTATGGCTACACCTTC; v_gene: TRBV15; j_gene: TRBJ1-2; len: 16; d_gene: NA; abundance: many
CDR3aa: CTSSGDRGYNSPLHF; CDR3nt: TGTACCAGCAGCGGAGACAGGGGTTACAATTCACCCCTCCACTTT; v_gene: TRBV7-9; j_gene: TRBJ1-6; len: 15; d_gene: TRBD1; abundance: once
CDR3aa: CSAGQGARTGELFF; CDR3nt: TGCAGCGCTGGACAGGGGGCTAGGACCGGGGAGCTGTTTTTT; v_gene: TRBV29-1; j_gene: TRBJ2-2; len: 14; d_gene: TRBD1; abundance: few
CDR3aa: CASSLVLAGGQETQYF; CDR3nt: TGTGCCAGCAGCTTAGTCCTAGCGGGGGGCCAAGAGACCCAGTACTTC; v_gene: TRBV7-6; j_gene: TRBJ2-5; len: 16; d_gene: TRBD2; abundance: few
CDR3aa: CASSVGWGAGNTIYF; CDR3nt: TGTGCCAGCAGCGTAGGATGGGGGGCGGGAAACACCATATATTTT; v_gene: TRBV9; j_gene: TRBJ1-3; len: 15; d_gene: NA; abundance: NA
CDR3aa: CSVELGTGTYGYTFGSGTQYF; CDR3nt: NA; v_gene: TRBV29-1; j_gene: TRBJ2-5; len: 21; d_gene: NA; abundance: NA
CDR3aa: CAITAGWGVLGANVLTF; CDR3nt: TGTGCCATCACTGCAGGGTGGGGAGTGTTGGGGGCCAACGTCCTGACCTTC; v_gene: TRBV10-3; j_gene: TRBJ2-6; len: 17; d_gene: NA; abundance: NA
CDR3aa: CSVRREYQETQYF; CDR3nt: TGCAGTGTCCGGCGGGAGTACCAAGAGACCCAGTACTTC; v_gene: TRBV20-1; j_gene: TRBJ2-5; len: 13; d_gene: TRBD2; abundance: few
CDR3aa: CASSFGGSLYGYTF; CDR3nt: TGTGCCAGCAGTTTTGGGGGCAGCTTGTATGGCTACACCTTC; v_gene: TRBV12-3/TRBV12-4; j_gene: TRBJ1-2; len: 14; d_gene: NA; abundance: few
CDR3aa: CSYGAGGYTF; CDR3nt: TGCAGCTACGGGGCTGGTGGCTACACCTTC; v_gene: TRBV29-1; j_gene: TRBJ1-2; len: 10; d_gene: NA; abundance: NA
CDR3aa: CSVSNPGLAIETQYF; CDR3nt: TGCAGCGTTTCTAACCCGGGACTAGCGATCGAGACCCAGTACTTC; v_gene: TRBV29-1; j_gene: TRBJ2-5; len: 15; d_gene: TRBD2; abundance: few
CDR3aa: CASSREFGSYEQYF; CDR3nt: TGTGCCAGCTCAAGGGAGTTTGGCTCCTACGAGCAGTACTTC; v_gene: TRBV2; j_gene: TRBJ2-7; len: 14; d_gene: NA; abundance: NA
CDR3aa: CASSIRETQYF; CDR3nt: TGTGCCAGTAGCATACGTGAGACCCAGTACTTC; v_gene: TRBV19; j_gene: TRBJ2-5; len: 11; d_gene: NA; abundance: many
CDR3aa: CASSQGTGGNTGELFF; CDR3nt: TGCGCCAGCAGCCAGGGGACAGGGGGGAACACCGGGGAGCTGTTTTTT; v_gene: TRBV25-1; j_gene: TRBJ2-2; len: 16; d_gene: TRBD1; abundance: few
CDR3aa: CASSYRTGGNQPQHF; CDR3nt: TGTGCCAGCAGTTACCGGACAGGGGGGAATCAGCCCCAGCATTTT; v_gene: TRBV6-6; j_gene: TRBJ1-5; len: 15; d_gene: TRBD1; abundance: NA
CDR3aa: CSARDRQRDSSYEQYF; CDR3nt: TGCAGTGCTAGAGATCGGCAGCGGGATAGTTCCTACGAGCAGTACTTC; v_gene: TRBV20-1; j_gene: TRBJ2-7; len: 16; d_gene: TRBD2; abundance: NA
CDR3aa: CVVRGGNSPLHF; CDR3nt: TGTGTCGTTAGGGGGGGAAATTCACCCCTCCACTTT; v_gene: TRBV28; j_gene: TRBJ1-6; len: 12; d_gene: NA; abundance: NA